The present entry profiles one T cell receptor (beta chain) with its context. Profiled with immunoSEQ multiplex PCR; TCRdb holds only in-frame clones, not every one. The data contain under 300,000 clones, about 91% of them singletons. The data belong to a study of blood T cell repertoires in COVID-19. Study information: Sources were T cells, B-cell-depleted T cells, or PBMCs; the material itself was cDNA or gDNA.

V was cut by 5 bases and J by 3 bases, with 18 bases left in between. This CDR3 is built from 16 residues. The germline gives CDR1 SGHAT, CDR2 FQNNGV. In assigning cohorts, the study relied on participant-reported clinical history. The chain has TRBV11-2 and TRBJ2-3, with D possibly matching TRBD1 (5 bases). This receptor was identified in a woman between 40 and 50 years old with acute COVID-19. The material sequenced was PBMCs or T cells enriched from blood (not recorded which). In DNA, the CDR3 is TGTGCCAGCAGCCGATCCGGGCTGGGGCAGACAGATACGCAGTATTTT. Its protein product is CASSRSGLGQTDTQYF. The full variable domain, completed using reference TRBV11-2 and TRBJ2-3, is EAGVAQSPRYKIIEKRQSVAFWCNPISGHATLYWYQQILGQGPKLLIQFQNNGVVDDSQLPKDRFSAERLKGVDSTLKIQPAKLEDSAVYLCASSRSGLGQTDTQYFGPGTRLTVL.